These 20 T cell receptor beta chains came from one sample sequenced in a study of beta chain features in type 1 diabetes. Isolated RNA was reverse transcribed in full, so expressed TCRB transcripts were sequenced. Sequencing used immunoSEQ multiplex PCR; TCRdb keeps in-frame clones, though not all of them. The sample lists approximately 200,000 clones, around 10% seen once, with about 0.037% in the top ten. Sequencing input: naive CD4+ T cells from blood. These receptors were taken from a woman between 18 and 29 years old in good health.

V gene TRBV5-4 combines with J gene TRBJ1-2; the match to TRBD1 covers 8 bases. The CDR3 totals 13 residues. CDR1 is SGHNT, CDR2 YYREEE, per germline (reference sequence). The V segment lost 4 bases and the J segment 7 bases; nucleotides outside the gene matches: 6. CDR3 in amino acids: CASSGTGLFGYTF. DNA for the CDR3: TGTGCCAGCAGCGGGACAGGCCTTTTTGGCTACACCTTC.

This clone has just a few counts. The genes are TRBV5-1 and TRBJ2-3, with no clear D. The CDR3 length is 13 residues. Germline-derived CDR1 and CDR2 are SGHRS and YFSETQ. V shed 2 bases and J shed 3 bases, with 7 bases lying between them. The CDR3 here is CASSLQFTDTQYF. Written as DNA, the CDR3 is TGCGCCAGCAGCTTACAGTTTACAGATACGCAGTATTTT.

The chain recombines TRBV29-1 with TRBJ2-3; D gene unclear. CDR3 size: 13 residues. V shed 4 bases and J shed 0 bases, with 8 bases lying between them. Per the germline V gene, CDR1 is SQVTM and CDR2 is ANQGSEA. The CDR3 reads CSVGSQSTDTQYF. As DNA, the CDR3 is TGCAGCGTTGGTTCCCAAAGCACAGATACGCAGTATTTT.

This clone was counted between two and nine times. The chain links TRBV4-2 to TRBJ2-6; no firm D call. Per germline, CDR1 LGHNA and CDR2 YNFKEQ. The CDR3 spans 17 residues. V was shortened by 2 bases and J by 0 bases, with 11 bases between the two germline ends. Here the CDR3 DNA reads TGTGCCAGCAGCCAACAATCCCCGGGCTCTGGGGCCAACGTCCTGACTTTC. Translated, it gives CASSQQSPGSGANVLTF.

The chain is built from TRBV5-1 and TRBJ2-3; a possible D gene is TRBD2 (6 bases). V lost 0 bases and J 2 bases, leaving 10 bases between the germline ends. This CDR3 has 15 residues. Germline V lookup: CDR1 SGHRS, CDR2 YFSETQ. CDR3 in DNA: TGCGCCAGCAGCTTGGAGGGACTCACCACAGATACGCAGTATTTT. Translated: CASSLEGLTTDTQYF. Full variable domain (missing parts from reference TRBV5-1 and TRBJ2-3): KAGVTQTPRYLIKTRGQQVTLSCSPISGHRSVSWYQQTPGQGLQFLFEYFSETQRNKGNFPGRFSGRQFSNSRSEMNVSTLELGDSALYLCASSLEGLTTDTQYFGPGTRLTVL.

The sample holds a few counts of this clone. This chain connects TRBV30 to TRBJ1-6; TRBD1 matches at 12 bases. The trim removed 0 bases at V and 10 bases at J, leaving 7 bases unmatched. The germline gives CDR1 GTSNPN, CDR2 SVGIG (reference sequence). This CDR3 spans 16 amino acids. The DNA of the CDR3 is TGTGCCTGGAGTGTTGCGGGGACAGGGGGCTACTCACCCCTCCACTTT. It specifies CAWSVAGTGGYSPLHF.

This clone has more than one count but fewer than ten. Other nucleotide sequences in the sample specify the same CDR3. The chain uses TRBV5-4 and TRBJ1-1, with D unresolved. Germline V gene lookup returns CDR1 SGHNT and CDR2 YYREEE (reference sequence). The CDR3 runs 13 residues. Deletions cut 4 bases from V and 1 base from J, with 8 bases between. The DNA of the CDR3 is TGTGCCAGCAGCCTGGCCAGGAACACTGAAGCTTTCTTT. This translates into CASSLARNTEAFF. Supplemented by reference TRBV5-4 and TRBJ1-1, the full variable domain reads ETGVTQSPTHLIKTRGQQVTLRCSSQSGHNTVSWYQQALGQGPQFIFQYYREEENGRGNFPPRFSGLQFPNYSSELNVNALELDDSALYLCASSLARNTEAFFGQGTRLTVV.

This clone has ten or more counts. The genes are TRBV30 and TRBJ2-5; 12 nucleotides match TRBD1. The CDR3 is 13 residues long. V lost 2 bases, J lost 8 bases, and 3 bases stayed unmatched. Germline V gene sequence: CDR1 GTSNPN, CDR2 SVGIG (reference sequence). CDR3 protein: CAWSWGTGGTQYF. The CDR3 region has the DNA TGTGCCTGGAGTTGGGGGACAGGGGGCACCCAGTACTTC.

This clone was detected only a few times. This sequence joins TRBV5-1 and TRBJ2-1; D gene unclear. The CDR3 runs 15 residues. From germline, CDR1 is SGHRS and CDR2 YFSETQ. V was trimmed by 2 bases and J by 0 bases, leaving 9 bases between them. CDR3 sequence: CASSFADSSYNEQFF. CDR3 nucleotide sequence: TGCGCCAGCAGCTTCGCGGATAGCTCCTACAATGAGCAGTTCTTC.

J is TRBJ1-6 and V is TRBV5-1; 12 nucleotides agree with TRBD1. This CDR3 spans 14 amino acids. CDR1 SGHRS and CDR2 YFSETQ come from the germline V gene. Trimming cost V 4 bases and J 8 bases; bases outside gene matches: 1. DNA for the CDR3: TGCGCCAGCAGCGGGACAGGGGGCGATTCACCCCTCCACTTT. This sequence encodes CASSGTGGDSPLHF.

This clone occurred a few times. The CDR3 bases are TGTGCCAGCAGTTTACCACAGGGCTACGAGCAGTACTTC. Amino acids: CASSLPQGYEQYF. The V gene is TRBV28, the J gene TRBJ2-7; a possible D gene is TRBD1 (6 bases). V lost 2 bases and J lost 3, with 8 bases in between. The germline V gene encodes CDR1 MDHEN and CDR2 SYDVKM. This CDR3 has 13 amino acids.

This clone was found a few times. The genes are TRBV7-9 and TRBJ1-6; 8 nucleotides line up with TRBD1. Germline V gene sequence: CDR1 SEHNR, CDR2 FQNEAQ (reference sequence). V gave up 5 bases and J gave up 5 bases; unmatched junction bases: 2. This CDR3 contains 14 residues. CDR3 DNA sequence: TGTGCCAGCAGCCAGACAGGGGATAATTCACCCCTCCACTTT. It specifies CASSQTGDNSPLHF.

The CDR3: CASSDVVGPQHF. The CDR3 region has the DNA TGTGCCAGCAGTGATGTAGTTGGGCCCCAGCATTTT. This chain links TRBV2 with TRBJ1-5; D gene unclear. The ends were cut back, 3 bases at V and 9 bases at J, with 9 bases in the middle. The CDR3 has 12 amino acids. The germline V gene encodes CDR1 SNHLY and CDR2 FYNNEI.

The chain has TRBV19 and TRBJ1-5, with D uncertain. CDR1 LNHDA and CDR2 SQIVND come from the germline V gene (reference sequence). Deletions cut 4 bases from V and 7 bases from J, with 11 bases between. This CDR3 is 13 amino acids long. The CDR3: CASSNGKLQPQHF. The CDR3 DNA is TGTGCCAGTAGTAACGGTAAATTACAGCCCCAGCATTTT. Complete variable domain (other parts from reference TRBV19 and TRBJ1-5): DGGITQSPKYLFRKEGQNVTLSCEQNLNHDAMYWYRQDPGQGLRLIYYSQIVNDFQKGDIAEGYSVSREKKESFPLTVTSAQKNPTAFYLCASSNGKLQPQHFGDGTRLSIL.

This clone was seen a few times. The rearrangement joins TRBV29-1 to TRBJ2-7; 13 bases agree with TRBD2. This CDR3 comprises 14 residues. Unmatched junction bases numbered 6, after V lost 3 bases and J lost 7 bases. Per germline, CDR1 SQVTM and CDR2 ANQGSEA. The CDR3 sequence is CSVDWTSGSHEQYF. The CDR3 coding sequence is TGCAGCGTTGATTGGACTAGCGGGAGTCATGAGCAGTACTTC.

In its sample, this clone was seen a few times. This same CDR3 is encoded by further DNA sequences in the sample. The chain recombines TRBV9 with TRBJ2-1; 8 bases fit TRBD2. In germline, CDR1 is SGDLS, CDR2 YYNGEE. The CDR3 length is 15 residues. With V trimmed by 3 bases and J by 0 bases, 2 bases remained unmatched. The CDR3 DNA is TGTGCCAGCAGCGAAACTAGCGGCTCCTACAATGAGCAGTTCTTC. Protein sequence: CASSETSGSYNEQFF.

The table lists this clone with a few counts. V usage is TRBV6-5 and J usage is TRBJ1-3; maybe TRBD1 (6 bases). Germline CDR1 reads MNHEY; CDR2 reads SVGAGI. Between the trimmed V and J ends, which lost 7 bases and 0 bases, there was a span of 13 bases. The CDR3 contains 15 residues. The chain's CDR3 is CASKRGQNSGNTIYF. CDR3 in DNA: TGTGCCAGCAAGAGAGGACAGAACTCTGGAAACACCATATATTTT.

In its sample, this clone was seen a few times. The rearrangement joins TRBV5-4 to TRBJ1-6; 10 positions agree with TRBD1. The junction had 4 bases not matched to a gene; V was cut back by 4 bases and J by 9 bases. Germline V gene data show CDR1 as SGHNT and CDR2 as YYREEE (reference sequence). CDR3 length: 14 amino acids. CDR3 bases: TGTGCCAGCAGCCGCCGGACAGGGGGTTCACCCCTCCACTTT. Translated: CASSRRTGGSPLHF.

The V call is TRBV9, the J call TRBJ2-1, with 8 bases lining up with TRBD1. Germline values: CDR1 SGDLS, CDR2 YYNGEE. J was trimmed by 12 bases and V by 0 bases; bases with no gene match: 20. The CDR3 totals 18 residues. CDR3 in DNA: TGTGCCAGCAGCGTAGTACCGGTAGGTCAGGGGGCAAGTATCGGGCAGTTCTTC. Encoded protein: CASSVVPVGQGASIGQFF.

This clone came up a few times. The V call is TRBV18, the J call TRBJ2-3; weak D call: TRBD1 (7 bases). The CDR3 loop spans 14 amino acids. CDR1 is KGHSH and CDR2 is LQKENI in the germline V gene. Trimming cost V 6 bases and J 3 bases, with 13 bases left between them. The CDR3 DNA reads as TGTGCCAGCTCTTCCCAGGGGGGTACAGATACGCAGTATTTT. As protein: CASSSQGGTDTQYF. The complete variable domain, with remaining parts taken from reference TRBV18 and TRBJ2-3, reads NAGVMQNPRHLVRRRGQEARLRCSPMKGHSHVYWYRQLPEEGLKFMVYLQKENIIDESGMPKERFSAEFPKEGPSILRIQQVVRGDSAAYFCASSSQGGTDTQYFGPGTRLTVL.